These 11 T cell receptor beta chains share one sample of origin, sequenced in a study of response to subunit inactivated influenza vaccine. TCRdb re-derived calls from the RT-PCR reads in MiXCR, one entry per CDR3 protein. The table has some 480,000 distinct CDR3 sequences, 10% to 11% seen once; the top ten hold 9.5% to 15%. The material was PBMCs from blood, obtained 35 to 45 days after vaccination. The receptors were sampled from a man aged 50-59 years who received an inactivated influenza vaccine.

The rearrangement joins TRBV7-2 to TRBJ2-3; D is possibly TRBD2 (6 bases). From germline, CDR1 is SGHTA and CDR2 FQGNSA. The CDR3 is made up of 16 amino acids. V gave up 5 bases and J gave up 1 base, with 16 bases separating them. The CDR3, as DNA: TGTGCCAGCAGCCCCAGCGGGCCTTTGGGCACAGATACGCAGTATTTT. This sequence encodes CASSPSGPLGTDTQYF. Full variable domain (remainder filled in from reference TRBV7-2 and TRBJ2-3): GAGVSQSPSNKVTEKGKDVELRCDPISGHTALYWYRQSLGQGLEFLIYFQGNSAPDKSGLPSDRFSAERTGGSVSTLTIQRTQQEDSAVYLCASSPSGPLGTDTQYFGPGTRLTVL.

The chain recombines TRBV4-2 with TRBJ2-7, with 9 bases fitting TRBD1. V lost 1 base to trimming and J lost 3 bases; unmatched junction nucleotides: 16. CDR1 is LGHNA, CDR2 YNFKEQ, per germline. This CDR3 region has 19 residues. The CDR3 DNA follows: TGTGCCAGCAGCCAAGGAATGGGACTCGGGACAGGGAGGAACTACGAGCAGTACTTC. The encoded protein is CASSQGMGLGTGRNYEQYF.

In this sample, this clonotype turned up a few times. The CDR3 sequence is CASSSTGTGEILNTEAFF. The CDR3 DNA sequence: TGTGCCAGCAGCTCTACCGGGACAGGGGAGATCCTGAACACTGAAGCTTTCTTT. The chain joins TRBV7-8 to TRBJ1-1, with 10 bases matching TRBD1. The CDR3 has 18 residues. Trimming cost V 4 bases and J 0 bases; bases outside gene matches: 11. CDR1 is SGHVS and CDR2 is FQNEAQ in the germline V gene.

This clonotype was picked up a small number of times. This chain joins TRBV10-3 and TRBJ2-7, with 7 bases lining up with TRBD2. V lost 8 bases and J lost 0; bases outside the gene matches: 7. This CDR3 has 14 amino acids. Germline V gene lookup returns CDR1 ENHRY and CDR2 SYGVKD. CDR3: CAIRIRGSSYEQYF. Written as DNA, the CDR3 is TGTGCCATCCGAATTCGCGGGAGCTCCTACGAGCAGTACTTC.

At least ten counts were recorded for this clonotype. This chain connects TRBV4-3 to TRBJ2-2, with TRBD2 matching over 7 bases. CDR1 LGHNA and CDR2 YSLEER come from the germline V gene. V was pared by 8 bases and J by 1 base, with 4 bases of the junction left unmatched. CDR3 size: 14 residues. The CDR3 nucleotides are TGCGCCAGCCGGGGAGGGGTGAACACCGGGGAGCTGTTTTTT. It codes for CASRGGVNTGELFF.

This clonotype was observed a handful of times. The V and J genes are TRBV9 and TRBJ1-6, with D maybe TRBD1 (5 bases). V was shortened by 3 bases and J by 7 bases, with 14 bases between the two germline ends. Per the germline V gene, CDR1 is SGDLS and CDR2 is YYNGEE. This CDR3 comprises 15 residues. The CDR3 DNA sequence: TGTGCCAGCAGCGAGGCGGGGGGTTACAATTCACCCCTCCACTTT. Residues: CASSEAGGYNSPLHF.

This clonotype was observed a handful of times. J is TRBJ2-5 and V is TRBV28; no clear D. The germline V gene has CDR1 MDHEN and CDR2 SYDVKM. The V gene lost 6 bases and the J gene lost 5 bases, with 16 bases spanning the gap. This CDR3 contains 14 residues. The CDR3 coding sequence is TGTGCCAGCAGCCAAGGGAAGCCTCCTGAGACCCAGTACTTC. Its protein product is CASSQGKPPETQYF.

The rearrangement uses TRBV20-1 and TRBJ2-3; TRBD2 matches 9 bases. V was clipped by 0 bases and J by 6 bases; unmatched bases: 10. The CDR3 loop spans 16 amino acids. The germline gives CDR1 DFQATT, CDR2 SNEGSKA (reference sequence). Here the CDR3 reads CSARDLMTSGPDTQYF. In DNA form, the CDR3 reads TGCAGTGCTAGAGATCTGATGACTAGCGGCCCCGATACGCAGTATTTT.

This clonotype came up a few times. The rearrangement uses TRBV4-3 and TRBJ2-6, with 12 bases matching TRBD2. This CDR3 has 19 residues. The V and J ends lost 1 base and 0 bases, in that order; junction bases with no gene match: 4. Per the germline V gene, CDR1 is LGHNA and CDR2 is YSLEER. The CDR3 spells CASSQATTSGSSGANVLTF. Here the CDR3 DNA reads TGCGCCAGCAGCCAAGCTACGACTAGCGGGAGCTCTGGGGCCAACGTCCTGACTTTC.

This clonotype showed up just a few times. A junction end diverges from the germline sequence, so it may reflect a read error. The CDR3 bases are TGTGCTAGCAGCTTTGGGAAGGTGGAGACCCAGTACTTC. The encoded protein is CASSFGKVETQYF. V and J are TRBV7-7 and TRBJ2-5, with D hard to call. The CDR3 sequence is 13 residues long. From germline, CDR1 is SSHAT and CDR2 FNYEAQ (reference sequence).

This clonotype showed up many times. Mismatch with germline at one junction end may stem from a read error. CDR3 amino acids: CASSFLMGQGSF. The DNA of the CDR3 is TGTGCCAGCAGCTTTCTCATGGGACAGGGCAGCTTC. The V gene is TRBV5-6, the J gene TRBJ2-4, with TRBD1 matching 9 bases. The CDR3 loop spans 12 amino acids. Germline V gene lookup returns CDR1 SGHDT and CDR2 YYEEEE.